This T cell receptor (beta chain) was recovered during a study of CD4 T cells in relation to SARS-CoV-2 and coronaviruses. Background on the study: ViraFEST: approximately 10-day antigen culture of PBMCs, then TCR beta CDR3 sequencing.

CD4+ T cells from unexposed donors were obtained before the COVID-19 pandemic (2011-2018). Isolation of CD4+ T cells took place after less than twelve days in culture. Testing used SARS-CoV-2 S/N and four cold-coronavirus spikes on unexposed-donor CD4+ T cells, cells permitting. As to this clone: Its antigen is undetermined.

Some clones are missing from TCRdb's copy, which holds only in-frame ones; the method was immunoSEQ multiplex PCR. The table records about 29,000 clones, around 84% of them present only once. This CDR3 has 16 residues. The trim removed 3 bases at V and 8 bases at J, leaving 9 bases unmatched. The germline CDR1 and CDR2 sequences are LNHDA and SQIVND (reference sequence). The sample consisted of CD4+ T cells from PBMCs, cultured in vitro. The gene calls are TRBV19 and TRBJ2-2; 10 bases match TRBD2. This sequence was found in a human donor in good health. The CDR3 nucleotides read TGTGCCAGTAGTATGGCTAGCGGGAGTGTATCGGGGGAGCTGTTTTTT. As protein: CASSMASGSVSGELFF. Complete variable domain (other parts from reference TRBV19 and TRBJ2-2): DGGITQSPKYLFRKEGQNVTLSCEQNLNHDAMYWYRQDPGQGLRLIYYSQIVNDFQKGDIAEGYSVSREKKESFPLTVTSAQKNPTAFYLCASSMASGSVSGELFFGEGSRLTVL.